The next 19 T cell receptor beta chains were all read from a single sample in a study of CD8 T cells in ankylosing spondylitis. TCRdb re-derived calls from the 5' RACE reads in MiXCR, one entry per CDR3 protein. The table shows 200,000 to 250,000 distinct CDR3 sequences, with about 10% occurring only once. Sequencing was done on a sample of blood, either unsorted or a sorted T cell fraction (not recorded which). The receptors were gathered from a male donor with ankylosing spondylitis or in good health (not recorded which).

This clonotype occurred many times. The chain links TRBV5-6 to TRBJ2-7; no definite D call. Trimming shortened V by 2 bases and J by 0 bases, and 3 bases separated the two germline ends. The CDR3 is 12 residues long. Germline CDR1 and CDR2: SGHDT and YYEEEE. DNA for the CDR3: TGTGCCAGCAGCTTCATCTCCTACGAGCAGTACTTC. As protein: CASSFISYEQYF.

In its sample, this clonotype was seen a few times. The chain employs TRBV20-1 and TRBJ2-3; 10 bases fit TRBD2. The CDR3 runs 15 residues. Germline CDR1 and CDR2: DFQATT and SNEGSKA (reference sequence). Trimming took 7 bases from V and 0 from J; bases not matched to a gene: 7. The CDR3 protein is CSGYPSGSSTDTQYF. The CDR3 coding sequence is TGCAGTGGATATCCTAGCGGGAGTAGCACAGATACGCAGTATTTT.

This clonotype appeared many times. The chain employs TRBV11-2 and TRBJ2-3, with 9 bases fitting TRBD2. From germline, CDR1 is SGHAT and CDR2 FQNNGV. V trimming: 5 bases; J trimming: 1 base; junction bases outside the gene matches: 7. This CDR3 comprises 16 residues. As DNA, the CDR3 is TGTGCCAGCAGCCCCGGTAGCGGGGGACGCACAGATACGCAGTATTTT. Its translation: CASSPGSGGRTDTQYF.

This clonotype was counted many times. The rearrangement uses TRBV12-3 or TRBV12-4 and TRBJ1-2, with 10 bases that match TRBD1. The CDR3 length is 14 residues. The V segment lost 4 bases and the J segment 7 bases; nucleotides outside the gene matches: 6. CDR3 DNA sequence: TGTGCCAGCAGTTCTCGACAGGGGGCTTTTGGCTACACCTTC. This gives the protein CASSSRQGAFGYTF.

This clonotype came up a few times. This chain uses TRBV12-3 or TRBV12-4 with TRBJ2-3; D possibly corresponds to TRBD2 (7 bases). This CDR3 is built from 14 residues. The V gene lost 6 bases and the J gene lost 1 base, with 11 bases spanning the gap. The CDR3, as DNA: TGTGCCAGCAGCCGGGGGGCGGGCACAGATACGCAGTATTTT. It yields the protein CASSRGAGTDTQYF.

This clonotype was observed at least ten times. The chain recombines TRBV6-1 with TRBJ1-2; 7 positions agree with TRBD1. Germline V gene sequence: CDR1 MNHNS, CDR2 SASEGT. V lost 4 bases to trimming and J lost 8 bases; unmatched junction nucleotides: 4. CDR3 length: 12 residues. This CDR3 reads CASSGNRGGYTF. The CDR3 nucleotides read TGTGCCAGCAGTGGAAACAGGGGAGGCTACACCTTC.

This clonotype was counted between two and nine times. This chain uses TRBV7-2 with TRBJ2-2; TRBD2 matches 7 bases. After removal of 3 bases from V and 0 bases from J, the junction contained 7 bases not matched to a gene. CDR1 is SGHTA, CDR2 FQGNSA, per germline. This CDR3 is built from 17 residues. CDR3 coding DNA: TGTGCCAGCAGCTTGGGGGGGACTCTCTCGAACACCGGGGAGCTGTTTTTT. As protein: CASSLGGTLSNTGELFF. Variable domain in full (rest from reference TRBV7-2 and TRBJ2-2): GAGVSQSPSNKVTEKGKDVELRCDPISGHTALYWYRQSLGQGLEFLIYFQGNSAPDKSGLPSDRFSAERTGGSVSTLTIQRTQQEDSAVYLCASSLGGTLSNTGELFFGEGSRLTVL.

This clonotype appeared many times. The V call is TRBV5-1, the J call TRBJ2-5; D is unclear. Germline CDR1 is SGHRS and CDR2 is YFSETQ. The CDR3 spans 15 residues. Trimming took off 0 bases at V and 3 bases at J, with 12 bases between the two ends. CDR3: CASSLVPQAKETQYF. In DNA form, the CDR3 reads TGCGCCAGCAGCTTGGTTCCGCAGGCGAAAGAGACCCAGTACTTC.

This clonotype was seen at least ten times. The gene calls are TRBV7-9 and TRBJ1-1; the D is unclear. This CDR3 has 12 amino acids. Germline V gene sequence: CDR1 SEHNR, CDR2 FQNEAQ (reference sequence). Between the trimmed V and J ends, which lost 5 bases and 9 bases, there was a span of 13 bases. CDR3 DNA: TGTGCCAGCAGCCCGGGCGACGGTAAAGCTTTCTTT. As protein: CASSPGDGKAFF.

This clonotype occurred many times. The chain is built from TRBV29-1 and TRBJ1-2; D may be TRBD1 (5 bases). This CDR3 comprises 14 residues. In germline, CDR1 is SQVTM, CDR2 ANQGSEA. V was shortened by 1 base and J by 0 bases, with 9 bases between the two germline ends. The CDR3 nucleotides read TGCAGCGTTGAAGGGGACGCAGCTAACTATGGCTACACCTTC. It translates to CSVEGDAANYGYTF. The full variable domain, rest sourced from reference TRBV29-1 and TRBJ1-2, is SAVISQKPSRDICQRGTSLTIQCQVDSQVTMMFWYRQQPGQSLTLIATANQGSEATYESGFVIDKFPISRPNLTFSTLTVSNMSPEDSSIYLCSVEGDAANYGYTFGSGTRLTVV.

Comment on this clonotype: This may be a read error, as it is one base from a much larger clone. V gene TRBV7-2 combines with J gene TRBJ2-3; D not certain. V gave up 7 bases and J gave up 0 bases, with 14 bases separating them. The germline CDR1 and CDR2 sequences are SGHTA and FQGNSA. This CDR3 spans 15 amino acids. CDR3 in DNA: TGTGCCAGCACCCTGAAGGCCGCTAGCACAGATACGCAGTATTTT. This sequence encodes CASTLKAASTDTQYF.

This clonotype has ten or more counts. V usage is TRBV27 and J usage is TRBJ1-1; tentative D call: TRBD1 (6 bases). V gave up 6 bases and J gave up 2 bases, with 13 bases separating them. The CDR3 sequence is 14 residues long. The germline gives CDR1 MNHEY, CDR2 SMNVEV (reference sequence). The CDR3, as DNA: TGTGCCAGCAGGATACAGGGATTCAACACTGAAGCTTTCTTT. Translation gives CASRIQGFNTEAFF.

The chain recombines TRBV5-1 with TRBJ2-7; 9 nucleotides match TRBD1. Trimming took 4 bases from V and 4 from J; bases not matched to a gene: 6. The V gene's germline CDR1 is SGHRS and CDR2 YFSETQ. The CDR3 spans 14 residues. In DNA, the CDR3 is TGCGCCAGCAGCGTGGGACAGGGTTTTTACGAGCAGTACTTC. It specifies CASSVGQGFYEQYF. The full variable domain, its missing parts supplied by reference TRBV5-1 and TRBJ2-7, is KAGVTQTPRYLIKTRGQQVTLSCSPISGHRSVSWYQQTPGQGLQFLFEYFSETQRNKGNFPGRFSGRQFSNSRSEMNVSTLELGDSALYLCASSVGQGFYEQYFGPGTRLTVT.

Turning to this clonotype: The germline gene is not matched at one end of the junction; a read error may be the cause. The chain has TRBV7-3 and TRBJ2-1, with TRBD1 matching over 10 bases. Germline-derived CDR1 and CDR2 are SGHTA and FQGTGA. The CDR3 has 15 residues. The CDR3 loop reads CSSSIRDRGHNEQFF. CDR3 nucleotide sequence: TGTTCCAGCAGCATAAGGGACAGGGGACACAATGAGCAGTTCTTC. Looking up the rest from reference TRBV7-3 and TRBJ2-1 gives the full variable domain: GAGVSQTPSNKVTEKGKYVELRCDPISGHTALYWYRQSLGQGPEFLIYFQGTGAADDSGLPNDRFFAVRPEGSVSTLKIQRTERGDSAVYLCSSSIRDRGHNEQFFGPGTRLTVL.

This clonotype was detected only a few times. CDR3 amino acids: CASSQVVGVYEQYF. The CDR3 DNA follows: TGTGCCAGCAGCCAAGTCGTAGGGGTCTACGAGCAGTACTTC. V usage is TRBV3-1 and J usage is TRBJ2-7, with a tentative D call TRBD1 (5 bases). Per germline, CDR1 LGHDT and CDR2 YNNKEL (reference sequence). V gave up 1 base and J gave up 3 bases, with 10 bases separating them. The CDR3 runs 14 residues.

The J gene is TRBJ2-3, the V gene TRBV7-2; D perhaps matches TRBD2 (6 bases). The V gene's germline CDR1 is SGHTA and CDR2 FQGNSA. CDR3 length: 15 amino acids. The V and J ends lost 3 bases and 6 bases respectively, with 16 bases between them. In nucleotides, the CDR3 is TGTGCCAGCAGCTTGGGGGGTAGCGGAGGGGATACGCAGTATTTT. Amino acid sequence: CASSLGGSGGDTQYF. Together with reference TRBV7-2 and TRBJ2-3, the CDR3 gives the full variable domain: GAGVSQSPSNKVTEKGKDVELRCDPISGHTALYWYRQSLGQGLEFLIYFQGNSAPDKSGLPSDRFSAERTGGSVSTLTIQRTQQEDSAVYLCASSLGGSGGDTQYFGPGTRLTVL.

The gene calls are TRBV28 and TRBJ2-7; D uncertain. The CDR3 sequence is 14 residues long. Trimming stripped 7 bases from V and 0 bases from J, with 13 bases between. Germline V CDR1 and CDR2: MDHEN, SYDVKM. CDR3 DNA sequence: TGTGCCAGCACTCTGACCCAGAGCTCCTACGAGCAGTACTTC. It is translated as CASTLTQSSYEQYF.

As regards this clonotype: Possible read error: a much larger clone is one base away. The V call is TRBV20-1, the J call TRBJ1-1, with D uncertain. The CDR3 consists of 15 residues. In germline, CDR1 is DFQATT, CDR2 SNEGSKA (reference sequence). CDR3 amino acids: CSGEERREKNTEAFF. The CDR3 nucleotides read TGCAGCGGGGAAGAGCGGCGGGAGAAGAACACTGAAGCTTTCTTT.

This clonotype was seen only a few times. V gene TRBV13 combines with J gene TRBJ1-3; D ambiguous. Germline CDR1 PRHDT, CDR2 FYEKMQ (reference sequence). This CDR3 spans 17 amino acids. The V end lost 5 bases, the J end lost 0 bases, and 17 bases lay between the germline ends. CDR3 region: CASSRRNSGISGNTIYF. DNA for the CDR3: TGTGCCAGCAGCAGACGTAACAGTGGGATCTCTGGAAACACCATATATTTT.